This T cell receptor beta chain came from a study of T-cell memory formation after mild COVID-19. TCRdb re-called the 5' RACE reads through MiXCR, storing one row per CDR3 protein. Of some 86,000 distinct CDR3 sequences in the sample, around a quarter were seen once. The V gene's germline CDR1 is SEHNR and CDR2 FQNEAQ (reference sequence). The CDR3 covers 15 residues. Trimming stripped 6 bases from V and 4 bases from J, with 18 bases between. This clonotype was seen only a few times. This clonotype originated in a man younger than 30 who had mild COVID-19 (a few samples of this study predate the infection). Cell type and time point are not known. V usage is TRBV7-9 and J usage is TRBJ1-2, with D hard to call. The sample consisted of PBMCs or a T cell subset sorted from them (not recorded which). The CDR3 region is CASRGAVGDFYGYTF. In DNA form, the CDR3 reads TGTGCCAGCAGGGGCGCGGTAGGAGATTTCTATGGCTACACCTTC. Full variable domain (remainder filled in from reference TRBV7-9 and TRBJ1-2): DTGVSQNPRHKITKRGQNVTFRCDPISEHNRLYWYRQTLGQGPEFLTYFQNEAQLEKSRLLSDRFSAERPKGSFSTLEIQRTEQGDSAMYLCASRGAVGDFYGYTFGSGTRLTVV.